The 4 T cell receptor beta chains reported below all come from one sample, sequenced in a study of shared clonotypes between healthy human individuals. Produced via immunoSEQ multiplex PCR; TCRdb's table is partial and in-frame only. Seen here are around 990,000 clones, roughly 80% observed once, and the top ten hold 0.89%. The sample taken for sequencing was memory CD4+ T cells from PBMCs. Subset in this sample: CD45RA-negative fraction. These receptors all come from a man between 18 and 35 years old in good health. Some clones in this sample may be carry-over from other donors' samples.

The chain combines TRBV18 with TRBJ2-3, with D tentatively TRBD1 or TRBD2 (5 bases each). The CDR3 loop spans 13 amino acids. The ends were cut back, 3 bases at V and 4 bases at J, with 8 bases in the middle. Germline values: CDR1 KGHSH, CDR2 LQKENI. The CDR3 coding sequence is TGTGCCAGCTCACCCGGGACCGCAGATACGCAGTATTTT. Protein sequence: CASSPGTADTQYF.

V and J are TRBV6-5 and TRBJ2-7; D is unclear. V was cut by 7 bases and J by 1 base, with 14 bases left in between. CDR3 length: 14 residues. Germline V gene lookup returns CDR1 MNHEY and CDR2 SVGAGI. CDR3 in DNA: TGTGCCAGCACTTTAGGTCCAGGTTCCTACGAGCAGTACTTC. Encoded protein: CASTLGPGSYEQYF.

CDR3 sequence: CASSFAGNYGYTF. CDR3 sequence (DNA): TGTGCCAGCAGTTTCGCAGGAAACTATGGCTACACCTTC. The chain employs TRBV28 and TRBJ1-2; D gene uncertain. V lost 3 bases, J lost 2 bases, and 7 bases lay in between. Germline CDR1 and CDR2: MDHEN and SYDVKM. The CDR3 length is 13 residues.

In DNA form, the CDR3 reads TGTGCCTGGAGCCCACTGAGGGGCACAGATACGCAGTATTTT. Translated: CAWSPLRGTDTQYF. The rearrangement links TRBV30 to TRBJ2-3; D is perhaps TRBD2 (5 bases). The CDR3 totals 14 residues. CDR1 GTSNPN and CDR2 SVGIG come from the germline V gene (reference sequence). Trimming removed 3 bases from V and 1 base from J, with 11 bases in between.